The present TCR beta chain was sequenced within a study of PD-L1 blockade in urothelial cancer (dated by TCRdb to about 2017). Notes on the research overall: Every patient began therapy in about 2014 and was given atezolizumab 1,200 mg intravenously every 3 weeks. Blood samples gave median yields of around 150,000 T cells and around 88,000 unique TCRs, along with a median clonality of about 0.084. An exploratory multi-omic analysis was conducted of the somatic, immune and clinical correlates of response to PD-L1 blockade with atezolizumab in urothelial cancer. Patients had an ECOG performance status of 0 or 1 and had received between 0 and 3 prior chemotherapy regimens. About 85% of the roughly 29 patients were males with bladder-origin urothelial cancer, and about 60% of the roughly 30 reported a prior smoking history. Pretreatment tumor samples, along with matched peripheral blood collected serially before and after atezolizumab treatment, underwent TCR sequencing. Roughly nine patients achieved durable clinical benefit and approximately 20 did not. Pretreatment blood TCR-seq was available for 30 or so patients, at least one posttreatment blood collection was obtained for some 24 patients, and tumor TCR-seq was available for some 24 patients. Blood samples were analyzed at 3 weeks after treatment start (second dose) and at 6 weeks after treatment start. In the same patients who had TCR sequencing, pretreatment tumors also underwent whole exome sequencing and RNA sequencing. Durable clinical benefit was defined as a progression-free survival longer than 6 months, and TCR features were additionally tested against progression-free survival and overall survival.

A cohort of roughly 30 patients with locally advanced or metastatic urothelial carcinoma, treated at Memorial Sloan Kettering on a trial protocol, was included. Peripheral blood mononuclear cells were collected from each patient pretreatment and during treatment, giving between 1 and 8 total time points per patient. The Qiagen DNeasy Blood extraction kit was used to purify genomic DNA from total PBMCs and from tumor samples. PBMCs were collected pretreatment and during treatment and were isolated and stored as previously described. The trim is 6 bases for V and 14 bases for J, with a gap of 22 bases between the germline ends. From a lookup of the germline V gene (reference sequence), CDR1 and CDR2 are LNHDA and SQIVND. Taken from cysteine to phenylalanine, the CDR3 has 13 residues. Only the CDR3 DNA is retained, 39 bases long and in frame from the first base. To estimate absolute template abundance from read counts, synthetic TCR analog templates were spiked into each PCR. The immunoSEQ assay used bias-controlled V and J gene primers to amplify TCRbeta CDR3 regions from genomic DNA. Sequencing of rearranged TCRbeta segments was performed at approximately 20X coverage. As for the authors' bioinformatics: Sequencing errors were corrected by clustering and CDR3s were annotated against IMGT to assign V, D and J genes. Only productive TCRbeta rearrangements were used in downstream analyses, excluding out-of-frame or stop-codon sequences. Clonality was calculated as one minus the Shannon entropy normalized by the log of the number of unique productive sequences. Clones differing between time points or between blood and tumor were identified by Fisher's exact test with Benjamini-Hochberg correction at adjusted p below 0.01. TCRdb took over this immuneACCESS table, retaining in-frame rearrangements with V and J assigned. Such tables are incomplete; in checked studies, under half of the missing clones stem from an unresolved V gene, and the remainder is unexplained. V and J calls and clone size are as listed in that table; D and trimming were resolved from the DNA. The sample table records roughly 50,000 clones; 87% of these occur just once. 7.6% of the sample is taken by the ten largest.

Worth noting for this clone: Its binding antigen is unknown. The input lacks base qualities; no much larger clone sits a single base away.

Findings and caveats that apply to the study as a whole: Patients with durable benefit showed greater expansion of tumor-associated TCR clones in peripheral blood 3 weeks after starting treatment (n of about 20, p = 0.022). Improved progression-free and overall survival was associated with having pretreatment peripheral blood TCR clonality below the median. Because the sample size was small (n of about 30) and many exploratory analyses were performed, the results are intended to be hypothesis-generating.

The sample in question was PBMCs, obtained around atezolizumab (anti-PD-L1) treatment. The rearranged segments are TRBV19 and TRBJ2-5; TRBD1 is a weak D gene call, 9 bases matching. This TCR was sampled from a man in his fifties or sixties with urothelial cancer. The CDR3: CASSRGGQGLTYF. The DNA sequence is TGTGCCAGTAGCCGGGGGGGACAGGGCCTAACTTACTTC.